This is a list of T cell receptor beta chains from one sample in a study of blood T cell repertoires in COVID-19. Method: immunoSEQ multiplex PCR; TCRdb's copy keeps in-frame clones and lacks some. The profile shows some 270,000 clones, about 90% of them singletons. The sequencing sample was made of PBMCs or T cells enriched from blood (not recorded which). These TCRs come from a woman aged 60-75 years who had recovered from COVID-19. CDR3s include the opening cysteine and the closing phenylalanine or tryptophan. D genes are given only for firm matches. A row's size may be missing; if present it is once, few, many or a size class.

D gene,V gene,J gene,clone size,CDR3 DNA,CDR3 protein
-,TRBV12-3/TRBV12-4,TRBJ1-2,-,TGTGCCAGCAGTTTTGGGGCCGGCTACACCTTC,CASSFGAGYTF
TRBD2,TRBV30,TRBJ2-1,-,TGTGCCTGGGCCCGCGGACTAGCGGGGGGAGATGAGCAGTTCTTC,CAWARGLAGGDEQFF
-,TRBV28,TRBJ1-5,-,TGTGCCAGCAAGAATGACAGGTCTAGCAATCAGCCCCAGCATTTT,CASKNDRSSNQPQHF
TRBD1,TRBV2,TRBJ1-5,once,TGTGCCAGCAGAAATGGAGGGGGCACTCAGCCCCAGCATTTT,CASRNGGGTQPQHF
TRBD1,TRBV5-1,TRBJ1-4,-,TGCGCCAGCAGCGTGGACAGGGTAAATGAAAAACTGTTTTTT,CASSVDRVNEKLFF
-,TRBV14,TRBJ2-1,-,TGTGCCAGCAGCCAAGCGGGGGCTAGCGGTACGAATGAGCAGTTCTTC,CASSQAGASGTNEQFF
-,TRBV3-1/TRBV3-2,TRBJ2-1,-,TGTGCCAGCAGCCAAGCGTCGGGGTATAGTGAGCAGTTCTTC,CASSQASGYSEQFF
TRBD1,TRBV28,TRBJ1-5,-,TGTGCCAGCAGTTTAATCTGGACAGGTCAGCCCCAGCATTTT,CASSLIWTGQPQHF
-,TRBV12-5,TRBJ1-1,-,TGTGCTAGTGGTTCTCAGGGAGGGACTGAAGCTTTCTTT,CASGSQGGTEAFF
-,TRBV7-9,TRBJ1-6,-,TGTGCCAGCAGCTTATCGAATTCACCCCTCCACTTT,CASSLSNSPLHF
TRBD2,TRBV24-1,TRBJ2-1,-,TGTGCCACCAGTGATTCCGGGACTAGCGGCATAGAGCAGTTCTTC,CATSDSGTSGIEQFF
TRBD2,TRBV5-1,TRBJ2-1,-,TGCGCCAGCAGCTCGGGACTAGGCTCCTACAATGAGCAGTTCTTC,CASSSGLGSYNEQFF
TRBD1,TRBV18,TRBJ1-5,few,TGTGCCAGCTCACCACAGGGGGCCTTTAGCAATCAGCCCCAGCATTTT,CASSPQGAFSNQPQHF
-,TRBV5-1,TRBJ1-4,once,TGCGCCAGCAGCTTGACCCCCTTAGGGGTTGAAAAACTGTTTTTT,CASSLTPLGVEKLFF
-,TRBV18,TRBJ2-1,-,TGTGCCAGCTCACCATTGGCTGCCACCGACAATGAGCAGTTCTTC,CASSPLAATDNEQFF
TRBD1,TRBV6-5,TRBJ1-5,-,TGTGCCAGCAGGGGACAGAATCAGCCCCAGCATTTT,CASRGQNQPQHF
TRBD1,TRBV5-1,TRBJ1-6,-,TGCGCCAGCAGCGTGACAGGGTTGGACTCCTATAATTCACCCCTCCACTTT,CASSVTGLDSYNSPLHF
-,TRBV28,TRBJ1-1,-,TGTGCCAGCAGTCCGCGACAGGTGGGGATGAACACTGAAGCTTTCTTT,CASSPRQVGMNTEAFF
-,TRBV3-1/TRBV3-2,TRBJ2-5,-,TGTGCCAGCAGCCAAGATGGTCTAGTAAGGGAGACCCAGTACTTC,CASSQDGLVRETQYF
-,TRBV28,TRBJ2-3,-,TGTGCCAGCAGTTTCTTGGCTAGTCCGAGCACAGATACGCAGTATTTT,CASSFLASPSTDTQYF
-,TRBV19,TRBJ2-7,-,TGTGCCAGTAGTATTACGCACGGAGCCTACGAGCAGTACTTC,CASSITHGAYEQYF
TRBD1,TRBV5-4,TRBJ2-3,-,TGTGCCAGCAGCCACTCCGGGACAGGGGCCCCAGATACGCAGTATTTT,CASSHSGTGAPDTQYF